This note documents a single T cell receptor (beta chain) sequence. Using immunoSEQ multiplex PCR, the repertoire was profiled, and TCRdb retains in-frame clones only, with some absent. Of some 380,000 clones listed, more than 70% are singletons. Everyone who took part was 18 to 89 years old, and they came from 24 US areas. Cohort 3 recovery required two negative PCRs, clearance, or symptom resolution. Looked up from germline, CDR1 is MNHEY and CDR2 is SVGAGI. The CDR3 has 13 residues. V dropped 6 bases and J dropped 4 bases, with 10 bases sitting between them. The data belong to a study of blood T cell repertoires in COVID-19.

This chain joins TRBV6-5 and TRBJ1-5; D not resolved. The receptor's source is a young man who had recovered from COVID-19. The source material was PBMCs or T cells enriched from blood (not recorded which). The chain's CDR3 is CASSPGRNQPQHF. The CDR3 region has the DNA TGTGCCAGCAGCCCGGGAAGAAATCAGCCCCAGCATTTT.